The TCR beta chain under discussion was sequenced for a study of blood T cell repertoires in COVID-19. Profiled with immunoSEQ multiplex PCR; TCRdb holds only in-frame clones, not every one. The sample carries about 200,000 clones, approximately 88% recorded once. Germline V gene lookup returns CDR1 SGHAT and CDR2 FQNNGV. V was cut by 5 bases and J by 0 bases, with 11 bases left in between. The CDR3 has 15 amino acids. The receptor was derived from a man aged 60 to 75 who had recovered from COVID-19. Sequenced: peripheral blood. This chain uses TRBV11-2 with TRBJ2-1; TRBD2 is a possible D gene (5 bases). CDR3 coding DNA: TGTGCCAGCAGCGAGGGTCTTAGCTCCTACAATGAGCAGTTCTTC. It is translated as CASSEGLSSYNEQFF. The whole variable domain, filled in from reference TRBV11-2 and TRBJ2-1, reads EAGVAQSPRYKIIEKRQSVAFWCNPISGHATLYWYQQILGQGPKLLIQFQNNGVVDDSQLPKDRFSAERLKGVDSTLKIQPAKLEDSAVYLCASSEGLSSYNEQFFGPGTRLTVL.